These 24 T cell receptor beta chains were all obtained from the same sample, sequenced in a study of cytomegalovirus exposure and HLA in healthy donors. 60 Vbeta and 13 Jbeta primers were used in PCR. The method was immunoSEQ multiplex PCR; TCRdb's version includes in-frame clones alone and lacks a portion of them. The repertoire has about 100,000 clones, around 80% of them found once; the top ten carry 7.3%. The sequenced sample was PBMCs. The receptors originated from a man aged 30 to 45 in good health and CMV-seronegative.

The gene calls are TRBV5-4 and TRBJ1-1, with TRBD1 matching 9 bases. The V gene's germline CDR1 is SGHNT and CDR2 YYREEE (reference sequence). The CDR3 has 15 residues. V gave up 4 bases and J gave up 3 bases; unmatched junction bases: 7. The CDR3: CASSATQGAYTEAFF. DNA for the CDR3: TGTGCCAGCAGCGCAACACAGGGGGCGTACACTGAAGCTTTCTTT.

V is TRBV18 and J is TRBJ2-3, with D perhaps matching TRBD2 (6 bases). From germline, CDR1 is KGHSH and CDR2 LQKENI. CDR3 size: 18 residues. V gave up 1 base and J gave up 4 bases, with 21 bases separating them. CDR3 amino acids: CASSPRNPEAGTPDTQYF. The CDR3 region has the DNA TGTGCCAGCTCACCACGTAACCCGGAGGCGGGGACCCCAGATACGCAGTATTTT. Combining the CDR3 with reference TRBV18 and TRBJ2-3 gives the whole variable domain NAGVMQNPRHLVRRRGQEARLRCSPMKGHSHVYWYRQLPEEGLKFMVYLQKENIIDESGMPKERFSAEFPKEGPSILRIQQVVRGDSAAYFCASSPRNPEAGTPDTQYFGPGTRLTVL.

The chain recombines TRBV6-4 with TRBJ2-3, with D hard to call. Germline V lookup: CDR1 MRHNA, CDR2 SNTAGT. Trimming pared 5 bases from V and 1 base from J, leaving 7 bases between. The CDR3 extends over 13 amino acids. DNA for the CDR3: TGTGCCAGCAGTAATACAGGCACAGATACGCAGTATTTT. Protein product: CASSNTGTDTQYF.

This clone was detected only once. The chain joins TRBV30 to TRBJ2-2; possibly TRBD1 for D (6 bases). The V gene lost 4 bases and the J gene lost 6 bases, with 9 bases spanning the gap. Germline V gives CDR1 GTSNPN, CDR2 SVGIG (reference sequence). This CDR3 contains 12 residues. This CDR3 reads CAWIDRSGELFF. CDR3 nucleotide sequence: TGTGCCTGGATAGACAGGTCCGGGGAGCTGTTTTTT. Full variable domain (outside the CDR3, taken from reference TRBV30 and TRBJ2-2): SQTIHQWPATLVQPVGSPLSLECTVEGTSNPNLYWYRQAAGRGLQLLFYSVGIGQISSEVPQNLSASRPQDRQFILSSKKLLLSDSGFYLCAWIDRSGELFFGEGSRLTVL.

The chain employs TRBV30 and TRBJ2-3; D may be TRBD2 (6 bases). The V end was cut by 4 bases, the J end by 10 bases, with 15 bases between. The CDR3 length is 12 residues. Germline CDR1 reads GTSNPN; CDR2 reads SVGIG (reference sequence). In nucleotides, the CDR3 is TGTGCCTGGACGGCGGGAAAACTAGCGCAGTATTTT. Translation gives CAWTAGKLAQYF.

This CDR3 is CASSFDRGRVTEAFF. In nucleotides, the CDR3 is TGTGCCAGCAGTTTCGACAGGGGGCGGGTCACTGAAGCTTTCTTT. J is TRBJ1-1 and V is TRBV2, with 10 nucleotides matching TRBD1. After removal of 5 bases from V and 4 bases from J, the junction contained 7 bases not matched to a gene. This CDR3 has 15 amino acids. Germline CDR1 SNHLY, CDR2 FYNNEI.

The rearrangement joins TRBV30 to TRBJ2-7, with 8 bases identical to TRBD1. The trim removed 0 bases at V and 1 base at J, leaving 5 bases unmatched. CDR1 GTSNPN and CDR2 SVGIG come from the germline V gene (reference sequence). CDR3 length: 15 amino acids. For the CDR3, the DNA is TGTGCCTGGAGTGTACAGGGGGTAAAGTCCTACGAGCAGTACTTC. It translates to CAWSVQGVKSYEQYF. The variable domain in full, completed from reference TRBV30 and TRBJ2-7, reads SQTIHQWPATLVQPVGSPLSLECTVEGTSNPNLYWYRQAAGRGLQLLFYSVGIGQISSEVPQNLSASRPQDRQFILSSKKLLLSDSGFYLCAWSVQGVKSYEQYFGPGTRLTVT.

The chain combines TRBV7-3 with TRBJ2-1; 7 nucleotides agree with TRBD2. With 6 bases clipped from V and 2 bases from J, the junction kept 4 bases outside the gene matches. The CDR3 is 14 residues long. Germline CDR1 SGHTA, CDR2 FQGTGA. CDR3 in amino acids: CASSQGLAYNEQFF. DNA of the CDR3: TGTGCCAGCAGTCAAGGACTAGCCTACAATGAGCAGTTCTTC.

V and J are TRBV5-6 and TRBJ2-2, with 7 bases fitting TRBD1. The trim removed 0 bases at V and 1 base at J, leaving 6 bases unmatched. CDR3 size: 17 residues. The germline V gene has CDR1 SGHDT and CDR2 YYEEEE. The CDR3 nucleotides are TGTGCCAGCAGCTTGGGGGACAGACCGATGAACACCGGGGAGCTGTTTTTT. Translation gives CASSLGDRPMNTGELFF.

V usage is TRBV4-1 and J usage is TRBJ2-7, with 9 bases fitting TRBD2. This CDR3 comprises 15 residues. Germline V gene lookup returns CDR1 MGHRA and CDR2 YSYEKL. V lost 4 bases, J lost 0 bases, and 4 bases stayed unmatched. CDR3 amino acids: CASSPFSGSSYEQYF. The CDR3 DNA reads as TGCGCCAGCAGCCCTTTTAGCGGGAGCTCCTACGAGCAGTACTTC.

This clone was found once. V is TRBV4-2 and J is TRBJ2-7; TRBD1 agrees at 7 bases. Germline CDR1 and CDR2: LGHNA and YNFKEQ. CDR3 size: 15 residues. The trim removed 3 bases at V and 0 bases at J, leaving 5 bases unmatched. The CDR3 is CASSHQGQNSYEQYF. In DNA form, the CDR3 reads TGTGCCAGCAGCCACCAGGGACAGAACTCCTACGAGCAGTACTTC.

This clone was counted between two and nine times. The chain is built from TRBV19 and TRBJ1-5, with D unresolved. The CDR3 contains 12 residues. Trimming cost V 6 bases and J 1 base, with 4 bases left between them. Germline lookup yields CDR1 LNHDA and CDR2 SQIVND (reference sequence). The CDR3 region has the DNA TGTGCCAGTAGGGGCAGCAATCAGCCCCAGCATTTT. Its protein product is CASRGSNQPQHF.

The rearrangement uses TRBV29-1 and TRBJ1-2, with 7 bases identical to TRBD1. V shed 6 bases and J 3 bases; nucleotides not matched to a gene: 4. The CDR3 spans 12 residues. Germline V lookup: CDR1 SQVTM, CDR2 ANQGSEA. DNA of the CDR3: TGCAGCGTCTATGACAGGGACTATGGCTACACCTTC. It yields the protein CSVYDRDYGYTF. The variable domain in full, completed from reference TRBV29-1 and TRBJ1-2, reads SAVISQKPSRDICQRGTSLTIQCQVDSQVTMMFWYRQQPGQSLTLIATANQGSEATYESGFVIDKFPISRPNLTFSTLTVSNMSPEDSSIYLCSVYDRDYGYTFGSGTRLTVV.

The rearrangement links TRBV19 to TRBJ2-7, with TRBD1 matching over 10 bases. This CDR3 spans 16 amino acids. The germline CDR1 and CDR2 sequences are LNHDA and SQIVND (reference sequence). Unmatched junction bases numbered 10, after V lost 5 bases and J lost 3 bases. CDR3 sequence (DNA): TGTGCCAGTAGTCCTCTCGGGACAGGGGAGGTCTACGAGCAGTACTTC. This gives the protein CASSPLGTGEVYEQYF.

The rearrangement links TRBV2 to TRBJ1-5; D is perhaps TRBD1 (5 bases). Germline V gene lookup returns CDR1 SNHLY and CDR2 FYNNEI. This CDR3 comprises 14 residues. V lost 2 bases to trimming and J lost 7 bases, with 12 bases between them. CDR3 sequence reads: CASSERAGYQPQHF. The CDR3 DNA is TGTGCCAGCAGTGAAAGGGCAGGGTACCAGCCCCAGCATTTT.

As for this clone: Mismatch with germline at one junction end may stem from a read error. The CDR3 loop is CASSLSPEVSYEQYF. The DNA of the CDR3 is TGCGCTAGCAGCTTGTCGCCGGAGGTGAGCTACGAGCAGTACTTC. V gene TRBV5-1 combines with J gene TRBJ2-7; D is possibly TRBD2 (5 bases). Germline V gene lookup returns CDR1 SGHRS and CDR2 YFSETQ. The CDR3 has 15 amino acids.

The table lists this clone with a count of one. The genes are TRBV5-1 and TRBJ2-1; 9 nucleotides align to TRBD1. Germline trimming cut 4 bases from V and 5 bases from J; bases unmatched to any gene: 7. CDR1 and CDR2 (germline): SGHRS, YFSETQ. CDR3 length: 15 residues. The CDR3 sequence: CASSRGQGTHNEQFF. CDR3 nucleotide sequence: TGCGCCAGCAGCCGGGGACAGGGCACCCACAATGAGCAGTTCTTC.

The CDR3 loop is CATSRDPAGEQFF. In nucleotides, the CDR3 is TGTGCCACCAGCAGAGACCCCGCAGGTGAGCAGTTCTTC. The chain uses TRBV15 and TRBJ2-1; D not resolved. V was cut by 0 bases and J by 9 bases, with 9 bases left in between. In germline, CDR1 is LNHNV, CDR2 YYDKDF (reference sequence). This CDR3 is built from 13 residues.

V and J are TRBV5-1 and TRBJ2-5, with TRBD1 matching over 9 bases. CDR1 is SGHRS, CDR2 YFSETQ, per germline. After removal of 0 bases from V and 5 bases from J, the junction contained 5 bases not matched to a gene. CDR3 length: 15 residues. The CDR3 DNA sequence: TGCGCCAGCAGCTTGGTTTCGACAGGGGGGGAGACCCAGTACTTC. Translating it yields CASSLVSTGGETQYF.

The genes are TRBV27 and TRBJ2-7; 8 nucleotides align to TRBD1. The CDR3 loop spans 14 amino acids. The V gene's germline CDR1 is MNHEY and CDR2 SMNVEV (reference sequence). V dropped 5 bases and J dropped 3; count of bases not matched to a gene: 6. DNA of the CDR3: TGTGCCAGCAGTGCCCAGGGGGCAGGCTACGAGCAGTACTTC. Its translation: CASSAQGAGYEQYF.

The V call is TRBV5-1, the J call TRBJ1-4; no firm D call. CDR3 length: 15 amino acids. Germline-derived CDR1 and CDR2 are SGHRS and YFSETQ. V lost 4 bases to trimming and J lost 0 bases, with 10 bases between them. The CDR3 coding sequence is TGCGCCAGCAGCCCCGGACTTGCAACTAATGAAAAACTGTTTTTT. This sequence encodes CASSPGLATNEKLFF.

The gene calls are TRBV5-4 and TRBJ2-5, with TRBD2 matching 15 bases. This CDR3 has 17 amino acids. CDR1 is SGHNT and CDR2 is YYREEE in the germline V gene (reference sequence). Losses at the gene ends were 3 bases for V and 2 bases for J; bases not matched to a gene: 5. The CDR3 bases are TGTGCCAGCAGCTCCCCGGGACTAGCGGGGGGACAAGAGACCCAGTACTTC. The encoded protein is CASSSPGLAGGQETQYF. Full variable domain (missing parts from reference TRBV5-4 and TRBJ2-5): ETGVTQSPTHLIKTRGQQVTLRCSSQSGHNTVSWYQQALGQGPQFIFQYYREEENGRGNFPPRFSGLQFPNYSSELNVNALELDDSALYLCASSSPGLAGGQETQYFGPGTRLLVL.

This rearrangement joins TRBV10-3 to TRBJ2-2, with 8 bases lining up with TRBD1. Germline V lookup: CDR1 ENHRY, CDR2 SYGVKD. This CDR3 spans 15 amino acids. Trimming cost V 4 bases and J 5 bases; bases outside gene matches: 6. Written as DNA, the CDR3 is TGTGCCATCAGTGGGACAGGGAGTATTACCGGGGAGCTGTTTTTT. Protein product: CAISGTGSITGELFF.

The rearrangement joins TRBV18 to TRBJ1-5, with D possibly TRBD1 on 6 matching bases. V was pared by 2 bases and J by 5 bases, with 10 bases between. The CDR3 is 14 residues long. Germline lookup yields CDR1 KGHSH and CDR2 LQKENI. The CDR3 DNA sequence: TGTGCCAGCTCACCAGGTGCAGGGGATCAGCCCCAGCATTTT. It is translated as CASSPGAGDQPQHF. The full variable domain, completed using reference TRBV18 and TRBJ1-5, is NAGVMQNPRHLVRRRGQEARLRCSPMKGHSHVYWYRQLPEEGLKFMVYLQKENIIDESGMPKERFSAEFPKEGPSILRIQQVVRGDSAAYFCASSPGAGDQPQHFGDGTRLSIL.